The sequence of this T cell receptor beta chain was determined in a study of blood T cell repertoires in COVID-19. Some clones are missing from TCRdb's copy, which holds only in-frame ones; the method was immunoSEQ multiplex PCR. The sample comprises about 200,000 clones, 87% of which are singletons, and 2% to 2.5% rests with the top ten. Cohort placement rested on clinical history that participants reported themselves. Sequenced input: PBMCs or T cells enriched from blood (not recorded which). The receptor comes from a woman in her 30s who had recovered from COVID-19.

The CDR3 DNA is TGTGCCAGCAGTGAATATAACAGAAACACTGAAGCTTTCTTT. It translates to CASSEYNRNTEAFF. The J gene is TRBJ1-1, the V gene TRBV25-1; D remains unclear. Germline V gene lookup returns CDR1 MGHDK and CDR2 SYGVNS. Trimming took 0 bases from V and 2 from J, leaving 7 bases between them. The CDR3 spans 14 residues.